The present entry profiles one T cell receptor (beta chain) with its context. Sample time point: blood 2 weeks post-SBRT. Treatment meaning: 15 Gy SBRT to primary tumor, nephrectomy 4 weeks later. Serial blood draws occurred at baseline and 2 and 4 weeks post-SBRT. The sample is drawn from a study of radiation and T cells in renal cell carcinoma. Here immunoSEQ multiplex PCR was the method, and the copy in TCRdb shows in-frame clones only, minus some. The table has tens of thousands of clones, 80% seen once. V was clipped by 0 bases and J by 10 bases, with 10 bases between them. CDR3 length: 13 residues. Per the germline V gene, CDR1 is SNHLY and CDR2 is FYNNEI.

The TCR comes from a woman aged 70-85 years with renal cell carcinoma. Sequencing used blood, obtained from a patient whose treatment included radiotherapy and nephrectomy. The chain is built from TRBV2 and TRBJ2-1; D perhaps matches TRBD1 (5 bases). The CDR3 region has the DNA TGTGCCAGCAGTGAAGCAGGAGCAGGGGAGCAGTTCTTC. Protein: CASSEAGAGEQFF.